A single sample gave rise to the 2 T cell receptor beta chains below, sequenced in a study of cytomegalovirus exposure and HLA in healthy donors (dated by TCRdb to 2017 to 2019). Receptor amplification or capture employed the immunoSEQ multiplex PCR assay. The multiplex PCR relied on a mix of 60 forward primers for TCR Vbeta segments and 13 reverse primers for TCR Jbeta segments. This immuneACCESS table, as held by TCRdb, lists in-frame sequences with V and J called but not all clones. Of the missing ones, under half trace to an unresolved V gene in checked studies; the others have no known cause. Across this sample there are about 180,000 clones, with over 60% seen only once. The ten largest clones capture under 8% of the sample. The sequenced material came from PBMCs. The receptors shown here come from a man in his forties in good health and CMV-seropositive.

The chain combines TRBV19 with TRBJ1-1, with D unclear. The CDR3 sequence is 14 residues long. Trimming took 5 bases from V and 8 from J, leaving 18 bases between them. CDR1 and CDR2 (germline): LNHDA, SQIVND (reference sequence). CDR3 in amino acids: CASSLLAAATEAFF. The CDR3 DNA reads TGTGCCAGTAGTTTGTTAGCAGCGGCCACGGAAGCTTTCTTT.

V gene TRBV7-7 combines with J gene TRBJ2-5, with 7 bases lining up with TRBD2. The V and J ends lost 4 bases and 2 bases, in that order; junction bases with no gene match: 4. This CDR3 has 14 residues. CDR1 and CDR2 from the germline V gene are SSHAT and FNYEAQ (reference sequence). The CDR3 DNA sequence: TGTGCCAGCAGCTCGGGACTACTACAAGAGACCCAGTACTTC. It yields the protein CASSSGLLQETQYF.